This T cell receptor (beta chain) derives from a study of blood T cell repertoires in COVID-19. Original handling: Reference gene primer amplification gave estimated nucleated cell counts. The protocol was immunoSEQ multiplex PCR, while the TCRdb copy is restricted to in-frame clones and leaves out a portion. V and J calls and clone size are as listed in that table; D and trimming were resolved from the DNA. Among some 99,000 clones listed, roughly 80% were seen once. The V and J ends lost 4 bases and 0 bases, in that order; junction bases with no gene match: 3. CDR1 and CDR2 from the germline V gene are SGHRS and YFSETQ. This CDR3 region has 15 residues.

The TCR originated in a woman of 80 years or more with acute or convalescent COVID-19. Sequenced input: peripheral blood. The chain recombines TRBV5-1 with TRBJ2-2; 7 nucleotides line up with TRBD1. Here the CDR3 reads CASSPGQPNTGELFF. The CDR3 region has the DNA TGCGCCAGCAGCCCGGGACAGCCGAACACCGGGGAGCTGTTTTTT.